Shown below are 22 T cell receptor beta chains from a single sample sequenced in a study of cytomegalovirus exposure and HLA in healthy donors. 13 Jbeta primers and 60 Vbeta primers were used for the PCR. Sequencing was performed with immunoSEQ multiplex PCR; in TCRdb, only in-frame clones are kept and a portion is missing. Here the sample spans roughly 150,000 clones, around three quarters being singletons. The sample consisted of PBMCs. The receptors were gathered from a man aged 40-50 years in good health and CMV-seropositive.

The CDR3 nucleotides read TGTGCCAGAAGCTTGGAGATTGGGCAGCCAAACTATGGCTACACCTTC. It is translated as CARSLEIGQPNYGYTF. The chain uses TRBV5-3 and TRBJ1-2; D remains ambiguous. TRBV5-3 is sorted into the ORF group, with uncertain function. V was pared by 0 bases and J by 2 bases, with 14 bases between. There are 16 residues in the CDR3.

The V gene is TRBV2, the J gene TRBJ2-7; TRBD1 matches 10 bases. CDR1 SNHLY and CDR2 FYNNEI come from the germline V gene. V was clipped by 7 bases and J by 4 bases; unmatched bases: 13. The CDR3 is 16 residues long. Here the CDR3 DNA reads TGTGCCAGCACTGAGCCGGGGACAGGGGACGGATACGAGCAGTACTTC. Translated: CASTEPGTGDGYEQYF.

This clone was counted between two and nine times. The V and J genes are TRBV9 and TRBJ1-1, with TRBD1 identical over 10 bases. The trim removed 4 bases at V and 5 bases at J, leaving 8 bases unmatched. This CDR3 has 15 amino acids. In germline, CDR1 is SGDLS, CDR2 YYNGEE. CDR3 protein: CASSPPGQGKTEAFF. The DNA for the CDR3 is TGTGCCAGCAGCCCACCGGGACAGGGGAAAACTGAAGCTTTCTTT.

V gene TRBV27 combines with J gene TRBJ2-7; TRBD1 might be the D (6 bases). V lost 7 bases and J 5 bases, leaving 18 bases between the germline ends. Germline CDR1 is MNHEY and CDR2 is SMNVEV (reference sequence). The CDR3 spans 14 residues. The CDR3 reads CASTPTGLIHEQYF. The CDR3 DNA reads as TGTGCCAGCACCCCCACAGGGCTCATCCACGAGCAGTACTTC.

The V call is TRBV28, the J call TRBJ1-2, with D perhaps TRBD1 (5 bases). Per the germline V gene, CDR1 is MDHEN and CDR2 is SYDVKM. Trimming left V 5 bases short and J 5 bases short, with 21 bases between. The CDR3 sequence is 16 residues long. The CDR3: CASSMTETFLFYGYTF. In DNA form, the CDR3 reads TGTGCCAGCAGTATGACAGAAACTTTCCTGTTTTATGGCTACACCTTC.

The chain has TRBV30 and TRBJ2-5; TRBD2 matches at 7 bases. With V trimmed by 0 bases and J by 4 bases, 8 bases remained unmatched. Looked up from germline, CDR1 is GTSNPN and CDR2 is SVGIG (reference sequence). This CDR3 comprises 15 residues. The chain's CDR3 is CAWSVLSGGPETQYF. CDR3 nucleotides: TGTGCCTGGAGTGTACTTTCGGGGGGTCCAGAGACCCAGTACTTC.

The V call is TRBV18, the J call TRBJ2-5; TRBD2 matches at 7 bases. The germline V gene has CDR1 KGHSH and CDR2 LQKENI. V lost 1 base and J lost 5; bases outside the gene matches: 4. The CDR3 extends over 14 amino acids. CDR3 sequence reads: CASSPQMGGETQYF. CDR3 bases: TGTGCCAGCTCACCACAGATGGGGGGGGAGACCCAGTACTTC.

The chain recombines TRBV25-1 with TRBJ2-2; TRBD2 agrees at 10 bases. Germline V CDR1 and CDR2: MGHDK, SYGVNS. The CDR3 runs to 17 residues. V was pared by 9 bases and J by 7 bases, with 17 bases of the junction left unmatched. The CDR3 DNA reads TGTGCCAGTTCCCAGACAGCTAGCGGGAGCGGGATCGGGGAGCTGTTTTTT. The encoded protein is CASSQTASGSGIGELFF.

The chain joins TRBV4-1 to TRBJ1-2, with a possible D match to TRBD1 (5 bases). This CDR3 region has 13 residues. Per the germline V gene, CDR1 is MGHRA and CDR2 is YSYEKL. Trimming removed 4 bases at V and 5 bases at J, with 11 bases between. The CDR3 DNA sequence: TGCGCCAGCAGCCTTCCCCAGGGTTATGGCTACACCTTC. This gives the protein CASSLPQGYGYTF.

This clone was observed a few times. The genes are TRBV28 and TRBJ1-4; TRBD1 is a possible D gene (5 bases). The germline V gene has CDR1 MDHEN and CDR2 SYDVKM. The CDR3 loop spans 15 amino acids. V gave up 3 bases and J gave up 0 bases, with 8 bases separating them. CDR3 sequence (DNA): TGTGCCAGCAGTTTCTCGACAGCAACTAATGAAAAACTGTTTTTT. Its protein is CASSFSTATNEKLFF.

The gene calls are TRBV7-9 and TRBJ2-5, with 12 nucleotides matching TRBD2. Germline loops: CDR1 SEHNR, CDR2 FQNEAQ (reference sequence). The V segment lost 0 bases and the J segment 5 bases; nucleotides outside the gene matches: 4. The CDR3 spans 16 residues. The CDR3 sequence: CASSLAGTSGLETQYF. The CDR3 DNA follows: TGTGCCAGCAGCTTAGCGGGGACTAGCGGGTTGGAGACCCAGTACTTC.

This clone was observed once. This rearrangement joins TRBV27 to TRBJ2-2; D unresolved. The CDR3 extends over 17 amino acids. Trimming pared 2 bases from V and 4 bases from J, leaving 17 bases between. CDR1 is MNHEY and CDR2 is SMNVEV in the germline V gene (reference sequence). CDR3 DNA sequence: TGTGCCAGCAGTTTACGTGTTATATTCGGTGGCACCGGGGAGCTGTTTTTT. It codes for CASSLRVIFGGTGELFF.

The chain links TRBV5-1 to TRBJ2-5; 7 bases map to TRBD2. The junction had 9 bases not matched to a gene; V was cut back by 4 bases and J by 3 bases. CDR3 length equals 15 residues. CDR1 and CDR2 from the germline V gene are SGHRS and YFSETQ. The CDR3 DNA is TGCGCCAGCAGCGGGGAAGGGAGGGCCGAAGAGACCCAGTACTTC. Translated: CASSGEGRAEETQYF.

V and J are TRBV11-2 and TRBJ2-5; a possible D gene is TRBD2 (7 bases). The CDR3 has 15 residues. Trimming removed 1 base at V and 2 bases at J, with 11 bases between. In germline, CDR1 is SGHAT, CDR2 FQNNGV. Here the CDR3 reads CASSLGTRGQETQYF. The CDR3 nucleotides are TGTGCCAGCAGCTTAGGGACTAGGGGGCAAGAGACCCAGTACTTC.

CDR3 nucleotide sequence: TGTGCCAGCAGCTTTCGAGTCTCCTACGAGCAGTACTTC. Amino acid sequence: CASSFRVSYEQYF. The rearrangement joins TRBV7-2 to TRBJ2-7; no clear D. The length of the CDR3 is 13 residues. Germline assignment: CDR1 SGHTA and CDR2 FQGNSA. Trimming cost V 3 bases and J 0 bases, with 6 bases left between them.

This clone was picked up a small number of times. One end of the junction is discordant with germline, which a read error may explain. The gene calls are TRBV7-9 and TRBJ1-1; a weak D match, TRBD1 (5 bases). CDR1 is SEHNR and CDR2 is FQNEAQ in the germline V gene (reference sequence). This CDR3 region has 16 residues. As DNA, the CDR3 is TGTTCCAGCAGCTCGAGACAGTCTCCTTTGAACACTGAAGCTTTCTTT. Protein product: CSSSSRQSPLNTEAFF.

The chain recombines TRBV27 with TRBJ2-7; weak D call: TRBD2 (5 bases). The CDR3 length is 14 residues. Trimming removed 2 bases from V and 0 bases from J, with 8 bases in between. The germline V gene has CDR1 MNHEY and CDR2 SMNVEV (reference sequence). The CDR3 region has the DNA TGTGCCAGCAGTTTAGTAGGGAGCTCCTACGAGCAGTACTTC. Its protein product is CASSLVGSSYEQYF.

CDR3 protein: CASTQGVGTEAFF. The CDR3 bases are TGTGCCAGCACGCAGGGGGTTGGGACTGAAGCTTTCTTT. The V gene is TRBV5-6, the J gene TRBJ1-1, with 7 positions matching TRBD1. This CDR3 has 13 residues. Germline assignment: CDR1 SGHDT and CDR2 YYEEEE. The ends lost 6 bases at V and 5 bases at J; junction bases unmatched: 7.

This chain links TRBV7-3 with TRBJ1-2; 7 bases are a match to TRBD1. With 5 bases clipped from V and 8 bases from J, the junction kept 8 bases outside the gene matches. Per germline, CDR1 SGHTA and CDR2 FQGTGA. The CDR3 sequence is 13 residues long. The CDR3 is CASSLPGGWGYTF. The CDR3 DNA is TGTGCCAGCAGCCTCCCAGGGGGTTGGGGCTACACCTTC.

The J gene is TRBJ2-2, the V gene TRBV10-2; 9 bases are a match to TRBD2. V trimming: 2 bases; J trimming: 8 bases; junction bases outside the gene matches: 9. The germline V gene encodes CDR1 WSHSY and CDR2 SAAADI. The CDR3 has 16 amino acids. CDR3 loop: CASSEVGGRARGELFF. The CDR3 DNA reads TGCGCCAGCAGTGAGGTTGGCGGGAGGGCCAGAGGGGAGCTGTTTTTT.

The rearrangement joins TRBV6-5 to TRBJ2-5; tentatively, D is TRBD1 (6 bases). V was trimmed by 0 bases and J by 5 bases, leaving 10 bases between them. The CDR3 has 14 residues. Germline values: CDR1 MNHEY, CDR2 SVGAGI. CDR3 region: CASSYSRQGETQYF. The CDR3 DNA reads as TGTGCCAGCAGTTACTCGAGGCAGGGGGAGACCCAGTACTTC.

V is TRBV4-1 and J is TRBJ2-1; the D gene is possibly TRBD2 (5 bases). The CDR3 extends over 13 amino acids. Per the germline V gene, CDR1 is MGHRA and CDR2 is YSYEKL. V lost 4 bases and J lost 5, with 9 bases in between. CDR3 sequence reads: CASSLTGDNEQFF. The CDR3 nucleotides read TGCGCCAGCAGCCTGACCGGGGACAATGAGCAGTTCTTC.